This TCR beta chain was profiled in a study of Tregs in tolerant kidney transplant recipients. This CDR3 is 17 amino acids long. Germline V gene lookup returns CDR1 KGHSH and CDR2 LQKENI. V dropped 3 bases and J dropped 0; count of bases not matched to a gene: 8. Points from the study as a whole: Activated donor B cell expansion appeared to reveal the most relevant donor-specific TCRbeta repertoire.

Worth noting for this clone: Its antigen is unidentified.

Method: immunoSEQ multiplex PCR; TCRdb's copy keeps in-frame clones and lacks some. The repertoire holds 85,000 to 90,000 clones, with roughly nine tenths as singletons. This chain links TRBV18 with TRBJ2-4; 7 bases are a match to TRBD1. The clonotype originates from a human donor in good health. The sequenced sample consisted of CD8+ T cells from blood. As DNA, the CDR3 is TGTGCCAGCTCACCGAATGACAGGGCTATAGCCAAAAACATTCAGTACTTC. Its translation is CASSPNDRAIAKNIQYF.